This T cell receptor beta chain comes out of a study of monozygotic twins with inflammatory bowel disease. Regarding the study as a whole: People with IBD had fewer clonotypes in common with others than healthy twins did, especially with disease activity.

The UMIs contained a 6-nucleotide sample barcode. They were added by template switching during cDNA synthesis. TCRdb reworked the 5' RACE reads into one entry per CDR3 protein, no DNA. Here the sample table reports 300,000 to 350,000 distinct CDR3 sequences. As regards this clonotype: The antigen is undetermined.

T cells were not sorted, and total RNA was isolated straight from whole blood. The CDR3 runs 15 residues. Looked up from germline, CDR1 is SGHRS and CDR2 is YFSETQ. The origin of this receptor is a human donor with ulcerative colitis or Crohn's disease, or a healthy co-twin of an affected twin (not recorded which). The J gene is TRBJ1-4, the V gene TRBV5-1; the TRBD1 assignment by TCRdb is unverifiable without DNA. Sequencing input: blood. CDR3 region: CASSLASSEGEKLFF.